A selection of T cell receptor beta chains follows, all from one sample in a study of shared clonotypes between healthy human individuals. Libraries were prepared by immunoSEQ multiplex PCR; TCRdb keeps only in-frame clonotypes and omits some of them. This table holds 2 million to 2.5 million clones, 85% to 95% found once. Sequencing was performed on naive CD4+ T cells from PBMCs. The receptors shown here come from a man younger than 35 in good health. Some clones in this sample may be carry-over from other donors' samples. CDR3s include the opening cysteine and the closing phenylalanine or tryptophan. The D gene is left open where the match is weak. A clone size is listed for some rows: how often the clone was seen (once, few, many), or a class if it is expanded.

D,size,V,J,CDR3,DNA
NA,NA,TRBV28,TRBJ1-4,CASSFLSPGLATNEKLFF,TGTGCCAGCAGTTTCCTATCCCCCGGACTTGCAACTAATGAAAAACTGTTTTTT
NA,NA,TRBV7-2,TRBJ2-7,CASSLAVLDVSYEQYF,TGTGCCAGCAGCTTAGCGGTCCTGGACGTCTCCTACGAGCAGTACTTC
NA,NA,TRBV10-3,TRBJ1-3,CASRLVADLSSGNTIYF,TGTGCCAGCAGGTTGGTTGCCGACCTGAGCTCTGGAAACACCATATATTTT
NA,NA,TRBV5-4,TRBJ2-7,CASSTDRGEQYF,TGTGCCAGCAGCACCGACAGAGGAGAGCAGTACTTC
NA,NA,TRBV6-1,TRBJ2-1,CASKLDSYNEQFF,TGTGCCAGCAAGCTCGACTCCTACAATGAGCAGTTCTTC
NA,NA,TRBV7-2,TRBJ2-1,CASSLDPSSNEQFF,TGTGCCAGCAGCTTGGACCCTTCGAGCAATGAGCAGTTCTTC
TRBD1,NA,TRBV4-3,TRBJ2-7,CASSQVMRTGSYEQYF,TGCGCCAGCAGCCAAGTGATGCGGACAGGCTCCTACGAGCAGTACTTC
NA,NA,TRBV11-2,TRBJ1-4,CASSPNRGGTNEKLFF,TGTGCCAGCAGCCCCAATCGAGGTGGGACAAATGAAAAACTGTTTTTT
NA,NA,TRBV19,TRBJ1-3,CASGASGNTIYF,TGTGCCAGCGGCGCGTCCGGAAACACCATATATTTT
NA,few,TRBV20-1,TRBJ1-1,CSAKGHTEAFF,TGCAGTGCTAAAGGCCACACTGAAGCTTTCTTT
NA,NA,TRBV20-1,TRBJ2-1,CSARSPREQFF,TGCAGTGCTAGGTCCCCCCGGGAGCAGTTCTTC
NA,NA,TRBV29-1,TRBJ1-2,CSVELTGKSYTF,TGCAGCGTTGAACTAACAGGGAAAAGCTACACCTTC
NA,NA,TRBV30,TRBJ1-3,CAWGGRGRGNTIYF,TGTGCCTGGGGAGGGAGGGGGAGAGGAAACACCATATATTTT
NA,NA,TRBV30,TRBJ2-1,CAWGSRLTLSYNEQFF,TGTGCCTGGGGGTCCCGACTGACGCTCTCCTACAATGAGCAGTTCTTC
NA,NA,TRBV6-1,TRBJ2-7,CASSVGRQTYEQYF,TGTGCCAGCAGTGTGGGGAGACAGACCTACGAGCAGTACTTC
TRBD1,NA,TRBV4-1,TRBJ2-1,CASSQEQGAYNEQFF,TGCGCCAGCAGCCAAGAACAGGGGGCCTACAATGAGCAGTTCTTC
TRBD1,NA,TRBV30,TRBJ1-5,CAWSVDRTGLYSNQPQHF,TGTGCCTGGAGTGTAGATAGGACAGGCCTCTATAGCAATCAGCCCCAGCATTTT
NA,NA,TRBV6-5,TRBJ2-1,CASSYVLGEAEQFF,TGTGCCAGCAGTTACGTTCTAGGGGAAGCTGAGCAGTTCTTC
NA,NA,TRBV5-4,TRBJ1-1,CASSAIRTEAFF,TGTGCCAGCAGCGCAATTCGGACTGAAGCTTTCTTT
NA,few,TRBV30,TRBJ1-1,CAWTLGPNTEAFF,TGTGCCTGGACCCTGGGGCCGAACACTGAAGCTTTCTTT
TRBD2,NA,TRBV5-4,TRBJ2-1,CASSPGTSGRYYEQFF,TGTGCCAGCAGCCCCGGGACTAGCGGGAGGTACTATGAGCAGTTCTTC
NA,NA,TRBV6-6,TRBJ2-7,CASSSPGESTYEQYF,TGTGCCAGCAGTTCTCCAGGCGAATCAACCTACGAGCAGTACTTC
NA,NA,TRBV2,TRBJ2-7,CAGTRGYEQYF,TGTGCCGGGACGCGGGGCTACGAGCAGTACTTC
TRBD1,NA,TRBV6-6,TRBJ1-2,CASSYTGAVYGYTF,TGTGCCAGCAGTTACACAGGGGCCGTCTATGGCTACACCTTC
NA,NA,TRBV7-9,TRBJ1-2,CASSLPYREGVDGYTF,TGTGCCAGCAGCTTACCCTACAGGGAAGGAGTTGACGGCTACACCTTC
TRBD2,NA,TRBV28,TRBJ2-2,CASSLFQRLASGELFF,TGTGCCAGCAGTTTATTCCAGAGACTAGCGTCCGGGGAGCTGTTTTTT
TRBD1,NA,TRBV29-1,TRBJ1-1,CSVAGTGRNTEAFF,TGCAGCGTTGCGGGGACAGGGCGGAACACTGAAGCTTTCTTT
NA,NA,TRBV30,TRBJ1-1,CAWSASRNTEAFF,TGTGCCTGGAGTGCTTCTAGGAACACTGAAGCTTTCTTT
TRBD1,once,TRBV5-6,TRBJ1-2,CASSLGQGLYGYTF,TGTGCCAGCAGCTTGGGACAGGGCCTCTATGGCTACACCTTC
TRBD1,once,TRBV28,TRBJ2-7,CASSQPGQGAYEQYF,TGTGCCAGCAGCCAACCGGGACAGGGGGCCTACGAGCAGTACTTC
TRBD2,NA,TRBV27,TRBJ2-1,CASSFSGLAVQEQFF,TGTGCCAGCAGTTTCTCCGGACTAGCGGTACAGGAGCAGTTCTTC
NA,NA,TRBV4-1,TRBJ1-2,CASSHPGDSELKGYTF,TGCGCCAGCAGCCACCCCGGAGACAGCGAACTAAAGGGCTACACCTTC
NA,few,TRBV19,TRBJ1-3,CASSISASNTIYF,TGTGCCAGTAGTATTTCGGCCTCAAACACCATATATTTT
NA,NA,TRBV3-2,TRBJ2-7,CASIHEQYF,TGTGCCAGCATCCACGAGCAGTACTTC
NA,NA,TRBV5-1,TRBJ1-5,CASSLSGDQPQHF,TGCGCCAGCAGCTTGTCCGGCGATCAGCCCCAGCATTTT
TRBD2,NA,TRBV7-2,TRBJ2-7,CASSLVSSGIYEQYF,TGTGCCAGCAGCTTAGTGTCTAGCGGGATTTACGAGCAGTACTTC
TRBD1,once,TRBV28,TRBJ1-5,CASSLYTGEAQPQHF,TGTGCCAGCAGTTTATACACAGGGGAGGCTCAGCCCCAGCATTTT